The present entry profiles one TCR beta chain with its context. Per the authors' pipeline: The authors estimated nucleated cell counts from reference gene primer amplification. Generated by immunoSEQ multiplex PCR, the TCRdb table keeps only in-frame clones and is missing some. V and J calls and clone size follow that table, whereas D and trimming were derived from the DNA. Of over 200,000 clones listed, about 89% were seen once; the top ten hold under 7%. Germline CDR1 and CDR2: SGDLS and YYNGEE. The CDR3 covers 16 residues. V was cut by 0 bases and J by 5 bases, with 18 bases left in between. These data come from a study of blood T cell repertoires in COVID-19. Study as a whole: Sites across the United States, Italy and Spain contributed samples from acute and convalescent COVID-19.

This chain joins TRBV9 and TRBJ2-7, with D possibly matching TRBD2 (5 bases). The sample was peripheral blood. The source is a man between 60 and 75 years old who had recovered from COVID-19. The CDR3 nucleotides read TGTGCCAGCAGCGTAGGAGGGAACTCCCTTTTAGACGAGCAGTACTTC. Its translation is CASSVGGNSLLDEQYF.